This TCR beta chain was sequenced in a study of control samples from healthy donors and cancer patients. Profiled with immunoSEQ multiplex PCR; TCRdb holds only in-frame clones, not every one. The sample shows 120,000 or so clones, 90% to 95% of them seen only once. CDR3 length: 13 residues. Germline values: CDR1 GTSNPN, CDR2 SVGIG (reference sequence). Trimming stripped 2 bases from V and 4 bases from J, with 9 bases between. The sequenced material came from PBMCs. This sequence joins TRBV30 and TRBJ1-5; a weak D match, TRBD1 (5 bases). The source of this sequence is a man aged 45 to 65 with head and neck cancer. The CDR3 DNA is TGTGCCTGGAGTCGGGCAGGGAATCAGCCCCAGCATTTT. Translation: CAWSRAGNQPQHF. The full variable domain, completed using reference TRBV30 and TRBJ1-5, is SQTIHQWPATLVQPVGSPLSLECTVEGTSNPNLYWYRQAAGRGLQLLFYSVGIGQISSEVPQNLSASRPQDRQFILSSKKLLLSDSGFYLCAWSRAGNQPQHFGDGTRLSIL.